This TCR beta chain originates from a study of lymphopenia after photon versus proton radiotherapy. The V and J ends lost 0 bases and 1 base respectively, with 9 bases between them. CDR1 and CDR2 from the germline V gene are LGHNA and YSLEER. The CDR3 runs 15 residues. Measured with immunoSEQ multiplex PCR; TCRdb has only the in-frame clones, and not every one. Of roughly 30,000 clones in the sample, around 80% are singletons; the top ten hold around a third. This clonotype originated in a man between 45 and 60 years old with gastric cancer. The sample here was peripheral blood, taken from a patient treated with photon-based radiotherapy. The chain links TRBV4-3 to TRBJ1-1; D is unresolved. The CDR3 sequence: CASSQDIHPNTEAFF. For the CDR3, the DNA is TGCGCCAGCAGCCAAGATATACACCCGAACACTGAAGCTTTCTTT.